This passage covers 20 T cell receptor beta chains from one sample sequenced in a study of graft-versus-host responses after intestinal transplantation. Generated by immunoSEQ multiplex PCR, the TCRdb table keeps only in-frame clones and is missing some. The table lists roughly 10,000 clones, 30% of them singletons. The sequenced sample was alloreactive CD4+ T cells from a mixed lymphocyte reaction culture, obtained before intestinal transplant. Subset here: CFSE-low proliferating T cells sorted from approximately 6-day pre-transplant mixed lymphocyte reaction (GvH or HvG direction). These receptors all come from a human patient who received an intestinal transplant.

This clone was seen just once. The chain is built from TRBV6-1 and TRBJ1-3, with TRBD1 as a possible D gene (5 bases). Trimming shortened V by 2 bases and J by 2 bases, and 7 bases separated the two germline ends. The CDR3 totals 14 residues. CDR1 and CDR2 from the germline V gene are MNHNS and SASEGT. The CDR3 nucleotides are TGTGCCAGCAGTGAATTGGGACCTGGAAACACCATATATTTT. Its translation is CASSELGPGNTIYF.

The CDR3 here is CASSQGVFLNTEAFF. Here the CDR3 DNA reads TGCGCCAGCAGCCAAGGGGTTTTTTTGAACACTGAAGCTTTCTTT. The V gene is TRBV4-1, the J gene TRBJ1-1; D uncertain. V lost 1 base and J lost 0, with 9 bases in between. Germline V gene lookup returns CDR1 MGHRA and CDR2 YSYEKL. The CDR3 has 15 residues.

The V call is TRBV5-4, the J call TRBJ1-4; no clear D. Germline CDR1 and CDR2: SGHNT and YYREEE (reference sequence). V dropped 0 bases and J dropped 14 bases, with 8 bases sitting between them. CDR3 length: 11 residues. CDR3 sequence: CASSLGVELFF. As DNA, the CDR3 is TGTGCCAGCAGCTTGGGAGTAGAGCTGTTTTTT.

CDR3 protein: CASSRPGAGTEAFF. The DNA for the CDR3 is TGTGCCAGCAGTCGTCCAGGGGCTGGCACTGAAGCTTTCTTT. J is TRBJ1-1 and V is TRBV27; the D gene is possibly TRBD1 (6 bases). The length of the CDR3 is 14 residues. V shed 5 bases and J shed 4 bases, with 14 bases lying between them. The germline V gene has CDR1 MNHEY and CDR2 SMNVEV (reference sequence).

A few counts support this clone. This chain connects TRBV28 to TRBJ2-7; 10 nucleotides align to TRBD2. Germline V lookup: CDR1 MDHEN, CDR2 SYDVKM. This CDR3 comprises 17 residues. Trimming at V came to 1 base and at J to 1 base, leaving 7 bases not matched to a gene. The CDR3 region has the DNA TGTGCCAGCAGTTTATACGCTAGCGGGAGACGGTCCTACGAGCAGTACTTC. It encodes CASSLYASGRRSYEQYF.

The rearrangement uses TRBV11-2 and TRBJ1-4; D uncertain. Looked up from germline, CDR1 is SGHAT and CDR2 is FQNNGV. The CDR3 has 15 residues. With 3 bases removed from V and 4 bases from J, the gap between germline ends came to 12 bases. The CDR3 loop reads CASSLVRADNEKLFF. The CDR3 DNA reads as TGTGCCAGCAGCTTGGTGCGGGCGGATAATGAAAAACTGTTTTTT.

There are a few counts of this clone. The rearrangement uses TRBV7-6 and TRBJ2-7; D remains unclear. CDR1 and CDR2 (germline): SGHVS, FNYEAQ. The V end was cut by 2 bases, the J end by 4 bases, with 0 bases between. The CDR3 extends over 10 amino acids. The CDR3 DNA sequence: TGTGCCAGCAGCTTATACGAGCAGTACTTC. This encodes CASSLYEQYF.

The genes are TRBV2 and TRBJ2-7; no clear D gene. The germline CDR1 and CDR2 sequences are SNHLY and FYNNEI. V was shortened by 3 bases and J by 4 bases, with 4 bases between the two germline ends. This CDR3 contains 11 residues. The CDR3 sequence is CASSDSYEQYF. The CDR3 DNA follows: TGTGCCAGCAGTGATTCGTACGAGCAGTACTTC.

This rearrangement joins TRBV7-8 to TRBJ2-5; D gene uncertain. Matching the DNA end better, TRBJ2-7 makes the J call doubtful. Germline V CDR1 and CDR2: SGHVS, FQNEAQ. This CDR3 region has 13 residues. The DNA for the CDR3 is TGTGCCAGCAGCTTATTTGGAAGTCACGAGCAGTACTTC. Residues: CASSLFGSHEQYF.

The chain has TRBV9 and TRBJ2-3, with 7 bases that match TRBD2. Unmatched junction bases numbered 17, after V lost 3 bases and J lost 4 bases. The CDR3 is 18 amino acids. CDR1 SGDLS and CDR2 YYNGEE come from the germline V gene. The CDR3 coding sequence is TGTGCCAGCAGCGGACTAACAGTGGGGAGGGGTTCATCAGATACGCAGTATTTT. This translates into CASSGLTVGRGSSDTQYF.

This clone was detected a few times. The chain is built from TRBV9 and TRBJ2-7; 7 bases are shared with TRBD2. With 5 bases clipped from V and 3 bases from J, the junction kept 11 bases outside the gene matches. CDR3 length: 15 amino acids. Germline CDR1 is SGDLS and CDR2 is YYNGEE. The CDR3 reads CASSLSGGSHYEQYF. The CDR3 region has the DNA TGTGCCAGCAGTTTATCAGGCGGGAGTCACTACGAGCAGTACTTC. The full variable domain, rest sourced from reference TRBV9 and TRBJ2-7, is DSGVTQTPKHLITATGQRVTLRCSPRSGDLSVYWYQQSLDQGLQFLIQYYNGEERAKGNILERFSAQQFPDLHSELNLSSLELGDSALYFCASSLSGGSHYEQYFGPGTRLTVT.

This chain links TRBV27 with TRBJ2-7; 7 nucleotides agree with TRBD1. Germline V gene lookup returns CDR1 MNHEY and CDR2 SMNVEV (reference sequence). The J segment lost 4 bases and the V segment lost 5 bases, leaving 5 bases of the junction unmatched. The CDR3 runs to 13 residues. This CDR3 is CASSPGTAYEQYF. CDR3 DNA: TGTGCCAGCAGTCCCGGGACAGCATACGAGCAGTACTTC.

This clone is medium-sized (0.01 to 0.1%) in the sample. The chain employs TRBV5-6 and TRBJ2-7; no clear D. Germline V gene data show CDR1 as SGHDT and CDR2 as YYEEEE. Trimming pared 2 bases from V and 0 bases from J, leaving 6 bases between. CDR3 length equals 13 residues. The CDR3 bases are TGTGCCAGCAGCTTTGGCTTCTCCTACGAGCAGTACTTC. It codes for CASSFGFSYEQYF.

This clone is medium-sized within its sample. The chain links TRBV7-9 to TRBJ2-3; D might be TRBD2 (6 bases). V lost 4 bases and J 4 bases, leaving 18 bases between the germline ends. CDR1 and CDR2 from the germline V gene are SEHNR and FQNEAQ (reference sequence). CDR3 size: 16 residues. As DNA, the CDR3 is TGTGCCAGCAGCTCCCGGGACTCGGGAGACCCAGATACGCAGTATTTT. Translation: CASSSRDSGDPDTQYF.

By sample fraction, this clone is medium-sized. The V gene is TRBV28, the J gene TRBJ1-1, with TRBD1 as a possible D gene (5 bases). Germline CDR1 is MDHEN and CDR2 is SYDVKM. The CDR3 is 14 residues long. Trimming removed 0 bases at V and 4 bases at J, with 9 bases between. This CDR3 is CASSLWQGGTEAFF. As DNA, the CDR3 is TGTGCCAGCAGTTTATGGCAGGGCGGCACTGAAGCTTTCTTT.

CDR3 region: CASSTPGHRYNEQFF. The CDR3, as DNA: TGTGCCAGCAGCACCCCGGGACACCGCTACAATGAGCAGTTCTTC. V and J are TRBV6-5 and TRBJ2-1; possible D gene TRBD1, 6 bases. Germline V CDR1 and CDR2: MNHEY, SVGAGI. CDR3 length: 15 amino acids. Trimming pared 6 bases from V and 3 bases from J, leaving 15 bases between.

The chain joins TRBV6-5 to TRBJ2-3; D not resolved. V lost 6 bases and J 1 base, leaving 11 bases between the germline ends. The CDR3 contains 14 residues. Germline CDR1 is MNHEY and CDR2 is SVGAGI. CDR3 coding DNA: TGTGCCAGCAGCACCGCCCGTGGCACAGATACGCAGTATTTT. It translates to CASSTARGTDTQYF.

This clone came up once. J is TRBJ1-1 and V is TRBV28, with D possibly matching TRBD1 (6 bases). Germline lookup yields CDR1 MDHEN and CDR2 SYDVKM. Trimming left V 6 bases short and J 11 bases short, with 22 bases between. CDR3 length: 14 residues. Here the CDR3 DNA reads TGTGCCAGCAGGTTCGGCCTGAGGGGGAGTGAGGCTTTCTTT. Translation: CASRFGLRGSEAFF.

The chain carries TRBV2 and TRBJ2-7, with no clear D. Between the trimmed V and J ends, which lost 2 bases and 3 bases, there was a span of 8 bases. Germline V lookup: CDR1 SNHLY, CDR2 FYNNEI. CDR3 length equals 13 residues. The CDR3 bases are TGTGCCAGCAGTGAAAAGCCTTTCTACGAGCAGTACTTC. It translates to CASSEKPFYEQYF.

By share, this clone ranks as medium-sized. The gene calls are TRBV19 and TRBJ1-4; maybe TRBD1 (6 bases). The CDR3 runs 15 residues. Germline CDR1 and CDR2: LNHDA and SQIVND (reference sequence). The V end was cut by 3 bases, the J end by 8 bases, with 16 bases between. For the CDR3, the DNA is TGTGCCAGTAGTATCTACAGGGAGTTTGAGGAAAAACTGTTTTTT. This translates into CASSIYREFEEKLFF.